The rows below give T cell receptor beta chains drawn from one sample of a study of blood T cells in healthy people across ages. From the 5' RACE reads, TCRdb called clonotypes with MiXCR, one entry per CDR3 protein. The top ten hold roughly 19% of the sample, which has around 790,000 distinct CDR3 sequences, around 43% seen once. The sample comprised blood. The receptors were sampled from a man aged 60-69 years in good health. CDR3s include the opening cysteine and the closing phenylalanine or tryptophan. A D gene is named only where the DNA matches it firmly.

15,TRBD1,TRBV27,CASSLGQGGTYGQYF
13,TRBD1,TRBV20-1,CSAAGQGLETQFF
14,TRBD1,TRBV3-1,CASSTGTDQEKLFF
17,TRBD2,TRBV7-9,CASSETSGGVGSYEQYF
14,.,TRBV9,CASSPAGRLYGYTF
15,TRBD2,TRBV9,CASSPQPAGLNEQFF
14,.,TRBV7-6,CASKDPAADSPLHF
14,.,TRBV30,CAWNAGSPNSPLHF
14,.,TRBV14,CASSQDWGVHEQFF
14,.,TRBV2,CASSVQGFNYGYTF
14,.,TRBV20-1,CSASQASSYNEQFF
14,.,TRBV2,CASSGQSNTGELFF
14,TRBD2,TRBV7-9,CASSSWDYRNIQFF
17,TRBD1,TRBV5-1,CASSTSTGGGFNEKLFF
15,TRBD2,TRBV7-2,CASSLPAGGLETQYF
19,.,TRBV9,CASSVISRPGPLRNQPQHF
13,.,TRBV29-1,CSVEVGLNTEAFF
14,.,TRBV29-1,CSVVLRGGQETQYF
12,.,TRBV2,CASSVTPYEQYF
13,.,TRBV20-1,CSATPGTGYEQYF
15,TRBD2,TRBV20-1,CSAPILAGGANEQFF
15,TRBD2,TRBV12-3/TRBV12-4,CASSTGTINTGELFF
14,TRBD1,TRBV12-3/TRBV12-4,CASSDSDRGGGYTF
16,TRBD2,TRBV7-2,CASSFELSGGRNEQYF
15,.,TRBV6-2/TRBV6-3,CASSYSTTQNTEAFF
14,.,TRBV12-3/TRBV12-4,CASSFTGHSYEQYF